The 23 T cell receptor beta chains below all came from one sample that was sequenced in a study of OX40 agonist ivuxolimab in advanced cancers. The data were produced by immunoSEQ multiplex PCR, yet TCRdb's version contains in-frame clones alone and is incomplete. The data contain about 50,000 clones, about four fifths of them singletons. The starting material was CD4+ or CD8+ T cells sorted from blood, obtained in a trial of the OX40 agonist ivuxolimab. These receptor sequences come from an adult with an advanced solid tumor such as melanoma, head and neck, liver or kidney cancer.

This clone was detected only once. The chain carries TRBV11-2 and TRBJ2-5; 9 bases agree with TRBD1. CDR3 size: 14 residues. From germline, CDR1 is SGHAT and CDR2 FQNNGV. The ends lost 3 bases at V and 5 bases at J; junction bases unmatched: 4. The CDR3, as DNA: TGTGCCAGCAGCTTGGGGACAGGGTTGGAGACCCAGTACTTC. Amino acids: CASSLGTGLETQYF.

This chain uses TRBV20-1 with TRBJ2-3; no clear D gene. The V gene's germline CDR1 is DFQATT and CDR2 SNEGSKA (reference sequence). Trimming removed 6 bases from V and 4 bases from J, with 8 bases in between. The CDR3 has 11 amino acids. DNA for the CDR3: TGCAGTGCGGGTAGGGCAGATACGCAGTATTTT. Its translation: CSAGRADTQYF.

Concerning this clone: Other DNA sequences within the sample encode an identical CDR3. The rearrangement uses TRBV18 and TRBJ2-5; no definite D call. Trimming removed 5 bases from V and 2 bases from J, with 3 bases in between. Germline assignment: CDR1 KGHSH and CDR2 LQKENI. There are 11 residues in the CDR3. The CDR3, as DNA: TGTGCCAGCTCAGGGCAAGAGACCCAGTACTTC. This sequence encodes CASSGQETQYF.

V gene TRBV27 combines with J gene TRBJ2-1; 8 bases match TRBD2. The germline V gene has CDR1 MNHEY and CDR2 SMNVEV (reference sequence). Losses at the gene ends were 1 base for V and 8 bases for J; bases not matched to a gene: 10. CDR3 size: 16 residues. Here the CDR3 DNA reads TGTGCCAGCAGTTTATTAGCCGGGACTAGGGTCTATGAGCAGTTCTTC. Amino acid sequence: CASSLLAGTRVYEQFF.

The rearrangement joins TRBV6-5 to TRBJ1-1; TRBD1 might be the D (6 bases). The V gene's germline CDR1 is MNHEY and CDR2 SVGAGI. The CDR3 has 12 residues. The V end lost 7 bases, the J end lost 11 bases, and 17 bases lay between the germline ends. DNA for the CDR3: TGTGCCAGCAACGATCAGGGGCATTCGGCTTTCTTT. It encodes CASNDQGHSAFF.

This chain connects TRBV14 to TRBJ1-1; D perhaps matches TRBD1 (5 bases). The length of the CDR3 is 14 residues. Germline CDR1 SGHDN, CDR2 FVKESK. Between the trimmed V and J ends, which lost 0 bases and 13 bases, there was a span of 18 bases. CDR3 protein: CASSQDLLRGPGFF. As DNA, the CDR3 is TGTGCCAGCAGCCAAGATCTGTTAAGGGGACCGGGTTTCTTT.

This chain connects TRBV7-3 to TRBJ2-7; D is unresolved. Trimming removed 2 bases from V and 0 bases from J, with 8 bases in between. This CDR3 is 14 amino acids long. Germline V gene sequence: CDR1 SGHTA, CDR2 FQGTGA. The CDR3 DNA follows: TGTGCCAGCAGCTTAGCTGTCAACTCCTACGAGCAGTACTTC. As protein: CASSLAVNSYEQYF.

The chain recombines TRBV7-9 with TRBJ2-2, with D perhaps matching TRBD1 (5 bases). Per germline, CDR1 SEHNR and CDR2 FQNEAQ (reference sequence). The CDR3 has 16 amino acids. V lost 2 bases, J lost 0 bases, and 10 bases lay in between. The CDR3 DNA sequence: TGTGCCAGCAGCTTACTGGGCAGGGCGAACACCGGGGAGCTGTTTTTT. This codes for CASSLLGRANTGELFF.

This clone was recorded once. This same CDR3 is encoded by further DNA sequences in the sample. The V and J genes are TRBV9 and TRBJ2-2; no firm D call. The CDR3 totals 16 residues. Trimming took 0 bases from V and 0 from J, leaving 9 bases between them. Germline lookup yields CDR1 SGDLS and CDR2 YYNGEE. CDR3 nucleotides: TGTGCCAGCAGCGTAGACTCGGACGCGAACACCGGGGAGCTGTTTTTT. This codes for CASSVDSDANTGELFF.

This chain links TRBV27 with TRBJ1-5; 8 nucleotides line up with TRBD1. Germline CDR1 MNHEY, CDR2 SMNVEV (reference sequence). The ends lost 1 base at V and 0 bases at J; junction bases unmatched: 11. The CDR3 totals 19 residues. CDR3 in amino acids: CASSLFPPDRAYSNQPQHF. CDR3 bases: TGTGCCAGCAGTTTATTCCCCCCGGACAGGGCTTATAGCAATCAGCCCCAGCATTTT.

The chain links TRBV4-1 to TRBJ1-4; D not certain. The V gene's germline CDR1 is MGHRA and CDR2 YSYEKL. Trimming stripped 8 bases from V and 11 bases from J, with 15 bases between. This CDR3 spans 12 amino acids. CDR3 sequence reads: CASASAGVKLFF. The CDR3 DNA follows: TGCGCCAGCGCGTCGGCGGGAGTGAAACTGTTTTTT.

In this sample, this clone turned up a few times. The rearrangement joins TRBV4-1 to TRBJ2-1, with 7 bases identical to TRBD1. Trimming at V came to 0 bases and at J to 7 bases, leaving 6 bases not matched to a gene. The CDR3 contains 15 residues. The germline CDR1 and CDR2 sequences are MGHRA and YSYEKL. The CDR3 spells CASSQDRDSKNEQFF. CDR3 nucleotide sequence: TGCGCCAGCAGCCAAGATCGGGACAGTAAAAATGAGCAGTTCTTC.

The CDR3 is CASSPSHRNTGELFF. In nucleotides, the CDR3 is TGTGCCAGCTCACCATCACATCGGAACACCGGGGAGCTGTTTTTT. This chain links TRBV18 with TRBJ2-2; D is uncertain. Germline CDR1 and CDR2: KGHSH and LQKENI. The CDR3 extends over 15 amino acids. V lost 2 bases to trimming and J lost 1 base, with 8 bases between them.

The V and J genes are TRBV6-6 and TRBJ2-5; TRBD1 might be the D (5 bases). Germline lookup yields CDR1 MNHNY and CDR2 SVGAGI (reference sequence). Trimming left V 6 bases short and J 4 bases short, with 6 bases between. The CDR3 is 11 amino acids. CDR3 sequence reads: CASRQVETQYF. Written as DNA, the CDR3 is TGTGCCAGCAGACAGGTAGAGACCCAGTACTTC.

The rearrangement uses TRBV2 and TRBJ2-2; D perhaps matches TRBD2 (6 bases). The CDR3 contains 14 residues. Trimming took 8 bases from V and 4 from J, leaving 14 bases between them. CDR1 is SNHLY and CDR2 is FYNNEI in the germline V gene. Written as DNA, the CDR3 is TGTGCCAGCTGTGGCGGGGAGGTCACCGGGGAGCTGTTTTTT. Translated: CASCGGEVTGELFF.

This clone appeared once. The V call is TRBV18, the J call TRBJ1-3; D is uncertain. Germline V gives CDR1 KGHSH, CDR2 LQKENI. V lost 6 bases and J lost 0, with 9 bases in between. This CDR3 spans 14 amino acids. The CDR3: CASSPTSSGNTIYF. Here the CDR3 DNA reads TGTGCCAGCTCTCCTACAAGCTCTGGAAACACCATATATTTT.

This clone was seen once. The chain carries TRBV30 and TRBJ2-3; no clear D. Trimming cost V 2 bases and J 4 bases, with 13 bases left between them. There are 14 residues in the CDR3. The germline V gene has CDR1 GTSNPN and CDR2 SVGIG (reference sequence). CDR3 DNA sequence: TGTGCCTGGAGTAGATTCCTGGCCCCAGATACGCAGTATTTT. Its translation is CAWSRFLAPDTQYF.

This chain links TRBV7-9 with TRBJ2-2, with D tentatively TRBD1 or TRBD2 (6 bases each). Germline values: CDR1 SEHNR, CDR2 FQNEAQ (reference sequence). This CDR3 has 15 amino acids. The V end was cut by 8 bases, the J end by 4 bases, with 17 bases between. The CDR3 sequence is CASGQRGAGTGELFF. Written as DNA, the CDR3 is TGTGCCAGCGGCCAAAGGGGGGCAGGCACCGGGGAGCTGTTTTTT.

The chain recombines TRBV10-1 with TRBJ2-3, with TRBD2 identical over 9 bases. CDR3 length equals 17 residues. With 4 bases clipped from V and 3 bases from J, the junction kept 11 bases outside the gene matches. Germline V gives CDR1 WNHNN, CDR2 SYGVQD (reference sequence). DNA for the CDR3: TGCGCCAGCAGTGGACTCCTAGCGGGAAAAGGAACAGATACGCAGTATTTT. This gives the protein CASSGLLAGKGTDTQYF.

The chain combines TRBV28 with TRBJ2-7, with TRBD2 matching 10 bases. J gave up 4 bases and V 2 bases, and 2 bases lay outside the gene matches. The CDR3 runs to 14 residues. The germline gives CDR1 MDHEN, CDR2 SYDVKM. The CDR3 DNA follows: TGTGCCAGCAGTTTAGCTAGCGGGAGTTACGAGCAGTACTTC. The encoded protein is CASSLASGSYEQYF.

CDR3 coding DNA: TGTGCCAGTAGTCATGCACCTATGAACACTGAAGCTTTCTTT. Amino acid sequence: CASSHAPMNTEAFF. The gene calls are TRBV19 and TRBJ1-1; D unresolved. The germline V and J ends were trimmed by 5 bases and 0 bases, with 10 bases remaining between them. This CDR3 comprises 14 residues. Germline V gene data show CDR1 as LNHDA and CDR2 as SQIVND (reference sequence).

This clone came up a few times. J is TRBJ1-1 and V is TRBV4-3; D call uncertain. CDR3 length equals 13 residues. Germline V lookup: CDR1 LGHNA, CDR2 YSLEER. V was trimmed by 2 bases and J by 1 base, leaving 5 bases between them. The CDR3 reads CASSQLTNTEAFF. Here the CDR3 DNA reads TGCGCCAGCAGCCAACTCACGAACACTGAAGCTTTCTTT.

The V and J genes are TRBV18 and TRBJ2-3; 7 bases map to TRBD2. Trimming took 3 bases from V and 1 from J; bases not matched to a gene: 4. CDR3 length: 15 amino acids. Germline V gene sequence: CDR1 KGHSH, CDR2 LQKENI. In DNA form, the CDR3 reads TGTGCCAGCTCACCCGGGAGGCTAGGCACAGATACGCAGTATTTT. This sequence encodes CASSPGRLGTDTQYF. The full variable domain, its missing parts supplied by reference TRBV18 and TRBJ2-3, is NAGVMQNPRHLVRRRGQEARLRCSPMKGHSHVYWYRQLPEEGLKFMVYLQKENIIDESGMPKERFSAEFPKEGPSILRIQQVVRGDSAAYFCASSPGRLGTDTQYFGPGTRLTVL.